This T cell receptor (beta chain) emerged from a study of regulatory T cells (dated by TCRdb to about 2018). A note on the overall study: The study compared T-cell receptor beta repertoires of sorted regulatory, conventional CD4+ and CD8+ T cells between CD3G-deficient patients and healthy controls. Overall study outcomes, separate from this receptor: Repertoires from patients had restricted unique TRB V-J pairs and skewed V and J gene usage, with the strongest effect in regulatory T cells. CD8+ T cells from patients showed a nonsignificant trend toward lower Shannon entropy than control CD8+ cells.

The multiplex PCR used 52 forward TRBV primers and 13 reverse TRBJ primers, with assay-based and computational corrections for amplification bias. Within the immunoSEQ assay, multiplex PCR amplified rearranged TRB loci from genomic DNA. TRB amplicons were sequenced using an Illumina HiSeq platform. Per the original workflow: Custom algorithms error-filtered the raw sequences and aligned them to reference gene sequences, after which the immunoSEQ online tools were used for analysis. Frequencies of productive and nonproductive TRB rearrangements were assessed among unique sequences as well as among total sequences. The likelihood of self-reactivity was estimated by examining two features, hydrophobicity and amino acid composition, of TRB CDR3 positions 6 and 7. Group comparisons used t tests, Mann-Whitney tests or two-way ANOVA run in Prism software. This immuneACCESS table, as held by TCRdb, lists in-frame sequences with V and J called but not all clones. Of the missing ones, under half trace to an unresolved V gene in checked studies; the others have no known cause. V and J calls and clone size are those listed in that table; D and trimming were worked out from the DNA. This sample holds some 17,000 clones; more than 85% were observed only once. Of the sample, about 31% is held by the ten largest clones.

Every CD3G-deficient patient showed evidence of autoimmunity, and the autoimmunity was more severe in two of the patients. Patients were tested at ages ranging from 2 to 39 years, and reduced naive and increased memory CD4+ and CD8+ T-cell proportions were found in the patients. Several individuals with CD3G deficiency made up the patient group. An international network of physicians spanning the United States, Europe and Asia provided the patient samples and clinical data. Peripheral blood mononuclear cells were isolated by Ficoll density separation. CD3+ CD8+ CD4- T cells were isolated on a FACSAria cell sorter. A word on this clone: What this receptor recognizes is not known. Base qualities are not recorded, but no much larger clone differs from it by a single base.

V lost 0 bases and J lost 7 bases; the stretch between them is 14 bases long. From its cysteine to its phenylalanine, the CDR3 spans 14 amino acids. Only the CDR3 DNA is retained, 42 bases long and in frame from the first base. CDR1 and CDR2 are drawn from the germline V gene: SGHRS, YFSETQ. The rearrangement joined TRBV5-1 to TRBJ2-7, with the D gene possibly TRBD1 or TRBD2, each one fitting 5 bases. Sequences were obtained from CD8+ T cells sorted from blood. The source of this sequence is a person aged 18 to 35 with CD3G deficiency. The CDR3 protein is CASSLGASGSEQYF. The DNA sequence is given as TGCGCCAGCAGCTTGGGGGCCTCAGGGAGTGAGCAGTACTTC.